This TCR beta chain was sequenced for a study of regulatory T cells in long-lasting Graves disease. This clonotype turned up a few times. Specified time point: persistent/refractory GD, antithyroid drugs over 5 years with positive TRAb. After RNA was extracted from PBMCs, the TCR library was made from it. The source of the patients was an endocrinology department in Xi'an, China. The authors built TCR beta libraries using iRepertoire HTBI primers and Arm-PCR of CDR3 regions. TCRdb re-analysed the multiplex PCR reads in MiXCR, keeping a single row per CDR3 protein. The sample yields about 470,000 distinct CDR3 sequences, about 22% seen once. Germline-derived CDR1 and CDR2 are LGHDT and YNNKEL (reference sequence). Between the trimmed V and J ends, which lost 4 bases and 0 bases, there was a span of 9 bases. The CDR3 consists of 15 residues.

The receptor comes from a female donor with Graves disease. J is TRBJ2-2 and V is TRBV3-1; D unresolved. Here the sequenced sample was peripheral blood mononuclear cells (PBMCs), taken when the disease was refractory, from a patient treated with antithyroid drugs. Here the CDR3 DNA reads TGTGCCAGCAGCCCCGACTCCGCGAACACCGGGGAGCTGTTTTTT. It encodes CASSPDSANTGELFF.